This T cell receptor beta chain was captured in a study of T cell responses to AZD1222 COVID-19 vaccine. The CDR3 runs to 14 residues. Germline CDR1 reads LNHDA; CDR2 reads SQIVND (reference sequence). Trimming removed 5 bases at V and 0 bases at J, with 8 bases between. Generated by immunoSEQ multiplex PCR, the TCRdb table keeps only in-frame clones and is missing some. Of 160,000 or so clones detected, about 92% appear once; the ten largest clones hold less than 3%. V usage is TRBV19 and J usage is TRBJ1-3; D call uncertain. This clonotype was sampled from an adult in good health. This sample comprised peripheral blood, obtained on day 0 of AZD1222 vaccination. The CDR3 DNA sequence: TGTGCCAGTAGTGGCAGCAACTCTGGAAACACCATATATTTT. This sequence encodes CASSGSNSGNTIYF.